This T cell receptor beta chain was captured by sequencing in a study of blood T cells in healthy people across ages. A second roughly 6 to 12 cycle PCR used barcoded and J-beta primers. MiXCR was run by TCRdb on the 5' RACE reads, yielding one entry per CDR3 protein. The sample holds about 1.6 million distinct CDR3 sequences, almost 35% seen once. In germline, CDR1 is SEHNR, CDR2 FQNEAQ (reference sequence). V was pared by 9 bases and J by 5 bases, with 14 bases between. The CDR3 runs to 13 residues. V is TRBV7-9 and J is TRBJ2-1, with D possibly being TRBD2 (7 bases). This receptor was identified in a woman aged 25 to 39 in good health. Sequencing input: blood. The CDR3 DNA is TGTGCCAGTGCGGGGAGGGACAACAATGAGCAGTTCTTC. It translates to CASAGRDNNEQFF.